This T cell receptor (beta chain) was sequenced during a study of immune cell composition in non-small cell lung cancer. At the level of the study: Histologic subtype was mainly adenocarcinoma or squamous cell carcinoma. Study-wide findings and caveats: Smoking pack-years did not significantly correlate with tumour TCR-beta clonality. 75% of squamous and approximately 30% of adenocarcinoma cases had tumour-associated clones >0.5%.

Frozen unsorted single-cell suspensions supplied the genomic DNA. Generated by immunoSEQ multiplex PCR, the TCRdb table keeps only in-frame clones and is missing some. This table has about 9,600 clones, roughly three quarters appearing once. This clone appeared once. Its antigen is not known. CDR1 is ENHRY and CDR2 is SYGVKD in the germline V gene. CDR3 length: 21 amino acids. V trimming: 0 bases; J trimming: 2 bases; junction bases outside the gene matches: 21. The chain uses TRBV10-3 and TRBJ2-7; 8 bases map to TRBD1. This receptor was obtained from a human donor with non-small cell lung cancer. The sequenced sample consisted of lung tumor tissue. The CDR3 DNA reads TGTGCCATCAGTGAGTCCCACGACACCAGGACAGGGCGCGCTTTTGCCTACGAGCAGTACTTC. The encoded protein is CAISESHDTRTGRAFAYEQYF.